These T cell receptor beta chains were read from a single sample in a study of CD4+ T cells in melanoma. The data were produced by immunoSEQ multiplex PCR, yet TCRdb's version contains in-frame clones alone and is incomplete. The table includes 11,000 or so clones, approximately 66% detected once. The sample consisted of cells from a culture (not recorded whether cultured in vitro). The receptors originated from a human donor with melanoma. CDR3s include the opening cysteine and the closing phenylalanine or tryptophan. D genes are given only for firm matches. Clone sizes are given selectively: once, few, many, or a class where the clone is expanded.

size: few; D: TRBD1; J: TRBJ1-5; V: TRBV4-1; CDR3: CASSRGQGNQPQHF; DNA: TGCGCCAGCAGCCGAGGACAGGGCAATCAGCCCCAGCATTTT
size: NA; D: NA; J: TRBJ1-4; V: TRBV6-1; CDR3: CASSEPRWHEKLFF; DNA: TGTGCCAGCAGTGAACCCCGCTGGCATGAAAAACTGTTTTTT
size: NA; D: NA; J: TRBJ2-1; V: TRBV6-1; CDR3: CASSGLGWGSGEQFF; DNA: TGTGCCAGCAGTGGCCTTGGGTGGGGAAGCGGTGAGCAGTTCTTC
size: NA; D: TRBD1; J: TRBJ2-4; V: TRBV29-1; CDR3: CSVEGTGGNIQYF; DNA: TGCAGCGTTGAAGGGACAGGGGGTAACATTCAGTACTTC
size: NA; D: NA; J: TRBJ1-3; V: TRBV15; CDR3: CATSPEAGNTIYF; DNA: TGTGCCACCAGCCCAGAAGCTGGAAACACCATATATTTT
size: NA; D: NA; J: TRBJ2-3; V: TRBV5-4; CDR3: CASRRRQERTDTQYF; DNA: TGTGCCAGCAGACGCAGACAGGAACGCACAGATACGCAGTATTTT
size: NA; D: NA; J: TRBJ2-3; V: TRBV11-2; CDR3: CASSPGRDGDTQYF; DNA: TGTGCCAGCAGCCCCGGCAGGGACGGAGATACGCAGTATTTT
size: NA; D: NA; J: TRBJ1-2; V: TRBV7-7; CDR3: CASSFLANYGYTF; DNA: TGTGCCAGCAGCTTTTTGGCTAACTATGGCTACACCTTC
size: NA; D: NA; J: TRBJ2-3; V: TRBV4-1; CDR3: CASSHPPRGGPGDTQYF; DNA: TGCGCCAGCAGCCACCCCCCGAGGGGGGGGCCCGGGGATACGCAGTATTTT
size: once; D: TRBD1; J: TRBJ1-1; V: TRBV6-1; CDR3: CASSPRGWNTEAFF; DNA: TGTGCCAGCAGCCCCAGGGGGTGGAACACTGAAGCTTTCTTT
size: once; D: NA; J: TRBJ1-2; V: TRBV6-6; CDR3: CASSYSGKSYGYTF; DNA: TGTGCCAGCAGTTACTCGGGCAAATCCTATGGCTACACCTTC
size: NA; D: TRBD1; J: TRBJ2-2; V: TRBV4-1; CDR3: CASTIPGTGTGELFF; DNA: TGCGCCAGCACGATCCCCGGGACAGGGACCGGGGAGCTGTTTTTT
size: NA; D: NA; J: TRBJ1-1; V: TRBV5-1; CDR3: CASSLQGTLNTEAFF; DNA: TGCGCCAGCAGCTTGCAAGGGACCTTGAACACTGAAGCTTTCTTT
size: few; D: TRBD1; J: TRBJ1-6; V: TRBV11-2; CDR3: CASSTRDRVVSPLHF; DNA: TGTGCCAGCAGCACCCGGGACAGGGTAGTATCACCCCTCCACTTT
size: NA; D: TRBD1; J: TRBJ2-3; V: TRBV9; CDR3: CASSAGQGPTDTQYF; DNA: TGTGCCAGCAGCGCCGGACAGGGGCCCACAGATACGCAGTATTTT
size: NA; D: TRBD1; J: TRBJ1-1; V: TRBV19; CDR3: CASSMQGATEAFF; DNA: TGTGCCAGTAGTATGCAGGGGGCCACTGAAGCTTTCTTT
size: few; D: NA; J: TRBJ2-2; V: TRBV11-2; CDR3: CASSLARHPWTGELFF; DNA: TGTGCCAGCAGCTTAGCCCGACACCCATGGACCGGGGAGCTGTTTTTT
size: few; D: NA; J: TRBJ2-1; V: TRBV6-4; CDR3: CASSDGTMNPYNEQFF; DNA: TGTGCCAGCAGTGACGGGACAATGAACCCATACAATGAGCAGTTCTTC
size: once; D: NA; J: TRBJ1-5; V: TRBV6-1; CDR3: CASSDGYSNQPQHF; DNA: TGTGCCAGCAGTGACGGGTATAGCAATCAGCCCCAGCATTTT
size: NA; D: NA; J: TRBJ1-1; V: TRBV9; CDR3: CASSPPKGGNTEAFF; DNA: TGTGCCAGCAGCCCCCCTAAGGGCGGGAACACTGAAGCTTTCTTT
size: once; D: NA; J: TRBJ1-1; V: TRBV6-1; CDR3: CASSPRVVNTEAFF; DNA: TGTGCCAGCAGTCCCCGTGTCGTGAACACTGAAGCTTTCTTT
size: NA; D: NA; J: TRBJ1-1; V: TRBV2; CDR3: CASSALGVLAEAFF; DNA: TGTGCCAGCAGTGCGTTGGGGGTACTAGCTGAAGCTTTCTTT
size: NA; D: NA; J: TRBJ2-5; V: TRBV2; CDR3: CASSSINQETQYF; DNA: TGTGCCAGCAGCTCTATAAACCAAGAGACCCAGTACTTC
size: NA; D: NA; J: TRBJ1-1; V: TRBV6-6; CDR3: CASTRDTEAFF; DNA: TGTGCCAGCACCCGGGACACTGAAGCTTTCTTT
size: NA; D: NA; J: TRBJ1-2; V: TRBV30; CDR3: CAWSQGPTVSYTF; DNA: TGTGCCTGGTCTCAGGGACCGACGGTTAGCTACACCTTC
size: few; D: TRBD1; J: TRBJ1-5; V: TRBV18; CDR3: CASSPTGPDYSNQPQHF; DNA: TGTGCCAGCTCACCGACAGGGCCCGATTATAGCAATCAGCCCCAGCATTTT
size: NA; D: TRBD2; J: TRBJ2-3; V: TRBV4-1; CDR3: CASSQEGGDGYTDTQYF; DNA: TGCGCCAGCAGCCAAGAGGGGGGGGACGGTTACACAGATACGCAGTATTTT
size: NA; D: NA; J: TRBJ1-4; V: TRBV5-1; CDR3: CARRPRQPGRKNEKLFF; DNA: TGCGCCAGACGACCAAGGCAACCGGGACGGAAAAATGAAAAACTGTTTTTT
size: NA; D: NA; J: TRBJ2-7; V: TRBV5-5; CDR3: CASSFYQPYEQYF; DNA: TGTGCCAGCAGCTTCTATCAGCCCTACGAGCAGTACTTC
size: NA; D: NA; J: TRBJ2-7; V: TRBV5-1; CDR3: CASKALSSSYEQYF; DNA: TGCGCCAGCAAGGCCTTATCCAGCTCCTACGAGCAGTACTTC
size: NA; D: NA; J: TRBJ2-5; V: TRBV2; CDR3: CASSLAASSRTQYF; DNA: TGTGCCAGCAGTTTAGCCGCGTCGTCTAGGACCCAGTACTTC
size: few; D: TRBD1; J: TRBJ1-4; V: TRBV11-2; CDR3: CASSFQGRGRDEKLFF; DNA: TGTGCCAGCAGCTTCCAGGGGAGGGGGCGCGATGAAAAACTGTTTTTT
size: NA; D: NA; J: TRBJ2-2; V: TRBV6-1; CDR3: CASSEAADLDWGELFF; DNA: TGTGCCAGCAGTGAAGCGGCGGACTTGGACTGGGGGGAGCTGTTTTTT
size: NA; D: NA; J: TRBJ1-2; V: TRBV11-2; CDR3: CASSSLAVRGYTF; DNA: TGTGCCAGCAGCTCCTTAGCGGTTCGTGGCTACACCTTC
size: NA; D: NA; J: TRBJ1-4; V: TRBV5-4; CDR3: CASSPGLRTEKLFF; DNA: TGTGCCAGCAGCCCGGGACTGAGGACTGAAAAACTGTTTTTT
size: NA; D: NA; J: TRBJ1-2; V: TRBV7-2; CDR3: CASSLGAGRLGYTF; DNA: TGTGCCAGCAGCTTAGGGGCAGGTCGACTGGGCTACACCTTC
size: NA; D: TRBD2; J: TRBJ2-5; V: TRBV11-2; CDR3: CASKRLAEYQETQYF; DNA: TGTGCCAGCAAGCGACTAGCGGAGTACCAAGAGACCCAGTACTTC
size: NA; D: TRBD1; J: TRBJ2-2; V: TRBV7-9; CDR3: CASSSGTGGANTGELFF; DNA: TGTGCCAGCAGCTCCGGGACAGGGGGCGCGAACACCGGGGAGCTGTTTTTT
size: NA; D: NA; J: TRBJ2-5; V: TRBV18; CDR3: CASSLIGDSTQETQYF; DNA: TGTGCCAGCTCACTTATCGGAGATAGCACACAAGAGACCCAGTACTTC
size: NA; D: NA; J: TRBJ1-5; V: TRBV11-2; CDR3: CASSFGLYSNQPQHF; DNA: TGTGCCAGCAGCTTCGGTTTGTATAGCAATCAGCCCCAGCATTTT
size: NA; D: NA; J: TRBJ2-5; V: TRBV19; CDR3: CASSMKIQETQYF; DNA: TGTGCCAGTAGTATGAAGATCCAAGAGACCCAGTACTTC
size: NA; D: NA; J: TRBJ2-6; V: TRBV5-5; CDR3: CASSLMAGANVLTF; DNA: TGTGCCAGCAGCTTGATGGCTGGGGCCAACGTCCTGACTTTC
size: NA; D: NA; J: TRBJ1-6; V: TRBV5-1; CDR3: CASSLESGQSPLHF; DNA: TGCGCCAGCAGCTTGGAATCAGGGCAGTCACCCCTCCACTTT
size: NA; D: NA; J: TRBJ2-7; V: TRBV6-5; CDR3: CASSYYENYEQYF; DNA: TGTGCCAGCAGTTACTACGAGAACTACGAGCAGTACTTC
size: NA; D: NA; J: TRBJ1-4; V: TRBV28; CDR3: CASRAPTGSHEEKLFF; DNA: TGTGCCAGCAGGGCACCAACAGGGAGTCATGAGGAAAAACTGTTTTTT
size: few; D: TRBD1; J: TRBJ1-1; V: TRBV9; CDR3: CASSAWTGGSMNTEAFF; DNA: TGTGCCAGCAGCGCCTGGACAGGGGGATCCATGAACACTGAAGCTTTCTTT
size: NA; D: NA; J: TRBJ2-2; V: TRBV10-2; CDR3: CASRAGEIPGELFF; DNA: TGCGCCAGCAGGGCGGGTGAAATCCCCGGGGAGCTGTTTTTT
size: NA; D: NA; J: TRBJ2-7; V: TRBV4-1; CDR3: CASSQAYRESSYEQYF; DNA: TGCGCCAGCAGCCAAGCGTACAGGGAAAGCTCCTACGAGCAGTACTTC
size: few; D: NA; J: TRBJ1-1; V: TRBV29-1; CDR3: CSVEDQARSAFF; DNA: TGCAGCGTTGAAGATCAAGCAAGGTCAGCTTTCTTT